Detailed here is one T cell receptor beta chain. Only in-frame clones appear in the TCRdb table, and some are missing; sequencing was by immunoSEQ multiplex PCR. The sample yields more than 50,000 clones, 70% to 90% seen once. The CDR3 length is 14 residues. V lost 4 bases to trimming and J lost 8 bases, with 16 bases between them. CDR1 is SGHDT, CDR2 YYEEEE, per germline. The source of the sample is a study of OX40 agonist ivuxolimab in advanced cancers. In the study overall: Three patients had partial responses: one hepatocellular carcinoma, two cutaneous melanoma.

The V call is TRBV5-6, the J call TRBJ2-4, with D uncertain. This sample comprised CD4+ or CD8+ T cells sorted from blood, obtained in a trial of the OX40 agonist ivuxolimab. This receptor was obtained from an adult with an advanced solid tumor such as melanoma, head and neck, liver or kidney cancer. The CDR3 nucleotides read TGTGCCAGCAGCGCCTTTGGGAAATTGGACATTCAGTACTTC. It codes for CASSAFGKLDIQYF.